This T cell receptor beta chain was retrieved from a study of immune evolution from preneoplasia to lung adenocarcinoma. The sample holds one count of this clone. Its antigen remains unknown. Sequencing was performed with immunoSEQ multiplex PCR; in TCRdb, only in-frame clones are kept and a portion is missing. The sample records roughly 6,600 clones, 78% being singletons. Germline V gives CDR1 SNHLY, CDR2 FYNNEI. The CDR3 totals 10 residues. The ends were cut back, 5 bases at V and 4 bases at J, with 3 bases in the middle. H&E slides confirmed each diagnosis, reviewed by two pathologists independently. Regarding the study as a whole: Later-stage lesions appeared to have more T cells, more diversity, less clonality.

The sample taken for sequencing was FFPE adjacent normal lung tissue. The clonotype originates from a person between 55 and 80 years old with lung adenocarcinoma. This chain connects TRBV2 to TRBJ2-7; no reliable D call. This CDR3 is CASSIYEQYV. The DNA for the CDR3 is TGTGCCAGCAGTATTTACGAGCAGTACGTC.